This is a list of T cell receptor beta chains from one sample in a study of early T cells in non-severe SARS-CoV-2 infection. TCRdb ran MiXCR on the 5' RACE reads and lists one entry per CDR3 protein. The sample lists about 42,000 distinct CDR3 sequences; around 7% were seen once. What was sequenced was whole blood. The receptors originated from an adult who was a healthcare worker with PCR-confirmed SARS-CoV-2 infection or an uninfected control (not recorded which). CDR3s include the opening cysteine and the closing phenylalanine or tryptophan. The D gene is left open where the match is weak. Some rows mark clone size as missing; the rest say once, few, many or name a class of expanded clone.

-	TRBV6-2/TRBV6-3	-	TRBJ1-1	CASSSGSTNTEAFF	TGTGCCAGCAGTTCGGGGAGCACGAACACTGAAGCTTTCTTT
-	TRBV5-6	-	TRBJ2-1	CASSLAGRQHYNEQFF	TGTGCCAGCAGCTTGGCCGGTCGGCAGCATTACAATGAGCAGTTCTTC
-	TRBV11-2	few	TRBJ2-1	CASSLLLRGDEQFF	TGTGCCAGCAGCTTACTCCTCAGAGGGGATGAGCAGTTCTTC
-	TRBV20-1	many	TRBJ1-4	CTTLRDAGICEKLFF	TGCACCACCCTAAGGGACGCGGGGATTTGTGAAAAACTGTTTTTT
-	TRBV6-5	-	TRBJ1-5	CASSPSVGAGDQPQHF	TGTGCCAGCAGTCCCTCCGTGGGGGCAGGGGATCAGCCCCAGCATTTT
-	TRBV7-6	many	TRBJ1-1	CASSLVGNTEAFF	TGTGCCAGCAGCTTAGTGGGGAACACTGAAGCTTTCTTT
TRBD1	TRBV6-2/TRBV6-3	many	TRBJ1-1	CASSFRRQGNTEAFF	TGTGCCAGCAGTTTCCGACGACAGGGGAACACTGAAGCTTTCTTT
-	TRBV5-6	few	TRBJ2-3	CASSLFQGRSDTQYF	TGTGCCAGCAGCTTGTTTCAGGGGAGGTCAGATACGCAGTATTTT
TRBD2	TRBV11-2	many	TRBJ2-3	CASSQRISGGAMSTDTQYF	TGTGCCAGCAGCCAACGGATTAGCGGGGGGGCTATGTCGACAGATACGCAGTATTTT
-	TRBV29-1	few	TRBJ1-1	CSVSKGTEAFF	TGCAGCGTTAGTAAGGGCACTGAAGCTTTCTTT
TRBD1	TRBV7-3	many	TRBJ2-7	CASSLGTGLSYEQYF	TGTGCCAGCAGCTTGGGGACAGGGTTATCCTACGAGCAGTACTTC
-	TRBV5-1	many	TRBJ2-7	CASSRDNSYEQYF	TGCGCCAGCAGCCGGGACAACTCCTACGAGCAGTACTTC